Each of the 25 T cell receptor beta chains below was sequenced from the same sample in a study of glioma-infiltrating T cells. Amplification of TCR alpha and beta CDR3 regions from RNA used iRepertoire nested multiplex PCR. MiXCR, run by TCRdb on the multiplex PCR reads, gives a single entry per CDR3 protein. The sample yields 300,000 to 450,000 distinct CDR3 sequences, around 38% seen once. Sequences were obtained from glioma tissue, nonneoplastic brain tissue, or PBMCs (not recorded which). These receptors came from a human donor with low-grade glioma or glioblastoma, undergoing nonglioma brain surgery, or in good health (not recorded which).

The V and J genes are TRBV27 and TRBJ2-1; 7 bases agree with TRBD2. There are 15 residues in the CDR3. V shed 6 bases and J 6 bases; nucleotides not matched to a gene: 11. The germline V gene encodes CDR1 MNHEY and CDR2 SMNVEV (reference sequence). The CDR3 DNA is TGTGCCAGCAGATGGGCGGGAGTATTCTCCAATGAGCAGTTCTTC. Translating it yields CASRWAGVFSNEQFF.

Comment on this clonotype: At one of its ends the junction is not consistent with the germline gene, which may arise from a read error. J is TRBJ1-2 and V is TRBV28; D unclear. The length of the CDR3 is 14 residues. Germline V gene lookup returns CDR1 MDHEN and CDR2 SYDVKM. CDR3 DNA: TGTGCCAGCAGTTTCGGTTACAGTAACTATGTCTACACCTTC. It specifies CASSFGYSNYVYTF.

J is TRBJ2-5 and V is TRBV6-1; the D gene could be TRBD1 or TRBD2 (5 bases each). From germline, CDR1 is MNHNS and CDR2 SASEGT. The CDR3 length is 12 residues. V lost 7 bases and J lost 5, with 11 bases in between. The CDR3 loop is CASNTGRETQYF. The CDR3 DNA is TGTGCCAGCAACACGGGGCGGGAGACCCAGTACTTC.

The chain employs TRBV5-5 and TRBJ2-1; unclear D gene. The CDR3 contains 14 residues. Germline-derived CDR1 and CDR2 are SGHKS and YYEKEE (reference sequence). With 0 bases removed from V and 3 bases from J, the gap between germline ends came to 7 bases. The CDR3 DNA is TGTGCCAGCAGCTTGGTGGTCCTCTACAATGAGCAGTTCTTC. It encodes CASSLVVLYNEQFF.

The chain links TRBV2 to TRBJ2-7, with D perhaps assigned TRBD1 or TRBD2 (5 bases each). The germline V gene encodes CDR1 SNHLY and CDR2 FYNNEI. This CDR3 has 15 residues. Trimming took off 3 bases at V and 0 bases at J, with 12 bases between the two ends. CDR3 residues: CASSEGRTSSYEQYF. The CDR3 region has the DNA TGTGCCAGCAGTGAGGGACGGACGAGCTCCTACGAGCAGTACTTC. The full variable domain, its missing parts supplied by reference TRBV2 and TRBJ2-7, is EPEVTQTPSHQVTQMGQEVILRCVPISNHLYFYWYRQILGQKVEFLVSFYNNEISEKSEIFDDQFSVERPDGSNFTLKIRSTKLEDSAMYFCASSEGRTSSYEQYFGPGTRLTVT.

V is TRBV28 and J is TRBJ2-7; D is undetermined. The CDR3 totals 14 residues. Germline V gives CDR1 MDHEN, CDR2 SYDVKM. V was shortened by 2 bases and J by 2 bases, with 10 bases between the two germline ends. The CDR3 bases are TGTGCCAGCAGTTTACGGCAGATCCCCTACGAGCAGTACTTC. This gives the protein CASSLRQIPYEQYF.

This clonotype has ten or more counts. The chain has TRBV25-1 and TRBJ1-5; D is undetermined. The germline gives CDR1 MGHDK, CDR2 SYGVNS. The CDR3 covers 13 residues. V lost 4 bases and J 7 bases, leaving 11 bases between the germline ends. CDR3 sequence: CASSVGEGQPQHF. CDR3 coding DNA: TGTGCCAGCAGTGTCGGCGAGGGACAGCCCCAGCATTTT.

A note on this clonotype: The junction departs from the called germline gene at one end, perhaps through a read error. Here the CDR3 DNA reads TGTGCTAGTGGTTTGACCGGACAGGGACAAACTTTTTGG. Translating gives CASGLTGQGQTFW. The chain employs TRBV12-5 and TRBJ1-1; 8 nucleotides line up with TRBD1. The CDR3 has 13 amino acids. The germline CDR1 and CDR2 sequences are LGHNT and FRNRAP.

This clonotype was seen a handful of times. The V call is TRBV20-1, the J call TRBJ1-1; D not certain. The CDR3 length is 13 residues. V lost 0 bases and J lost 2, with 7 bases in between. Germline lookup yields CDR1 DFQATT and CDR2 SNEGSKA (reference sequence). The DNA of the CDR3 is TGCAGTGCTAGAGATACGAGAAACACTGAAGCTTTCTTT. Translation: CSARDTRNTEAFF.

CDR3 DNA sequence: TGTGCCACAGGTGGGCATTTCCTGGGCGAGCAGTACTTC. Encoded protein: CATGGHFLGEQYF. This chain connects TRBV28 to TRBJ2-7; the D is unclear. V was cut by 10 bases and J by 6 bases, with 19 bases left in between. Germline CDR1 MDHEN, CDR2 SYDVKM. This CDR3 comprises 13 residues.

The chain joins TRBV12-3 or TRBV12-4 to TRBJ2-7; D might be TRBD2 (5 bases). The CDR3 length is 12 residues. Trimming removed 3 bases at V and 7 bases at J, with 10 bases between. Here the CDR3 DNA reads TGTGCCAGCAGTTTGGGGAAGCGGGAGCAGTACTTC. Protein sequence: CASSLGKREQYF.

CDR3: CASSSVTGIGEQYF. CDR3 DNA: TGTGCCAGCAGCTCGGTGACAGGTATCGGCGAGCAGTACTTC. The chain uses TRBV7-9 and TRBJ2-7; TRBD1 might be the D (6 bases). With 4 bases removed from V and 6 bases from J, the gap between germline ends came to 16 bases. This CDR3 has 14 residues. Per germline, CDR1 SEHNR and CDR2 FQNEAQ (reference sequence).

The table lists this clonotype with a few counts. V is TRBV4-1 and J is TRBJ1-6; 8 positions match TRBD1. Germline V CDR1 and CDR2: MGHRA, YSYEKL. CDR3 length equals 16 residues. V dropped 1 base and J dropped 9; count of bases not matched to a gene: 8. The CDR3 here is CASSQVPQGARSPLHF. The CDR3 DNA follows: TGCGCCAGCAGCCAAGTGCCCCAGGGGGCGCGTTCACCCCTCCACTTT.

The rearrangement links TRBV28 to TRBJ1-4; D not resolved. Per germline, CDR1 MDHEN and CDR2 SYDVKM. V gave up 10 bases and J gave up 2 bases, with 8 bases separating them. This CDR3 spans 12 amino acids. CDR3 in amino acids: CAIRRTNEKLFF. The CDR3 DNA follows: TGTGCCATACGACGGACTAATGAAAAACTGTTTTTT.

This clonotype is a singleton in its sample. The V and J genes are TRBV4-3 and TRBJ2-1, with TRBD2 matching 8 bases. The germline V gene has CDR1 LGHNA and CDR2 YSLEER. V lost 4 bases to trimming and J lost 0 bases; unmatched junction nucleotides: 5. CDR3 length: 16 residues. The CDR3 bases are TGCGCCAGCAGCCGGCAGGGGACTAGCTCCTACAATGAGCAGTTCTTC. Protein product: CASSRQGTSSYNEQFF.

As concerns this clonotype: A much larger clone sits a single nucleotide away, making a read error possible. CDR3 region: CASSYGLAGGPGRTDTQYF. CDR3 sequence (DNA): TGTGCCAGCAGTTACGGGCTAGCGGGAGGCCCTGGCCGAACAGATACGCAGTATTTT. The chain employs TRBV6-5 and TRBJ2-3, with 11 bases lining up with TRBD2. The CDR3 spans 19 residues. The V gene end was trimmed by 2 bases and the J gene end by 3 bases; junction bases not matched to a gene: 13. Germline V gives CDR1 MNHEY, CDR2 SVGAGI.

The V call is TRBV28, the J call TRBJ2-1; no firm D call. The length of the CDR3 is 16 residues. Germline lookup yields CDR1 MDHEN and CDR2 SYDVKM. Between the trimmed V and J ends, which lost 6 bases and 10 bases, there was a span of 25 bases. The CDR3 coding sequence is TGTGCCAGCAGCCCTCTCTTTTCGAATAGTGTCTACGAGCAGTTCTTC. It yields the protein CASSPLFSNSVYEQFF.

There are many counts of this clonotype. The chain employs TRBV28 and TRBJ1-1; D is possibly TRBD1 (5 bases). The V gene lost 5 bases and the J gene lost 4 bases, with 17 bases spanning the gap. CDR1 and CDR2 from the germline V gene are MDHEN and SYDVKM. The CDR3 is 15 residues long. DNA for the CDR3: TGTGCCAGCAGTGGACAATCCCGACACGGCACTGAAGCTTTCTTT. Translating it yields CASSGQSRHGTEAFF.

This clonotype was seen many times. The gene calls are TRBV27 and TRBJ2-7; the match to TRBD1 covers 8 bases. CDR1 and CDR2 (germline): MNHEY, SMNVEV (reference sequence). This CDR3 spans 16 amino acids. Trimming at V came to 2 bases and at J to 4 bases, leaving 10 bases not matched to a gene. CDR3 protein: CASSLERTGIRYEQYF. The CDR3 region has the DNA TGTGCCAGCAGTTTAGAACGGACAGGGATAAGGTACGAGCAGTACTTC.

The rearrangement uses TRBV5-4 and TRBJ2-1, with D hard to call. CDR3 size: 15 residues. Trimming took off 0 bases at V and 3 bases at J, with 10 bases between the two ends. Germline CDR1 is SGHNT and CDR2 is YYREEE (reference sequence). Here the CDR3 DNA reads TGTGCCAGCAGCTTGGCTGACTCAAACTACAATGAGCAGTTCTTC. Translated, it gives CASSLADSNYNEQFF.

This sequence joins TRBV3-1 and TRBJ1-5; D uncertain. CDR3 length: 13 residues. Germline CDR1 is LGHDT and CDR2 is YNNKEL (reference sequence). V lost 4 bases to trimming and J lost 4 bases, with 8 bases between them. CDR3: CASSRSGNQPQHF. The CDR3 DNA follows: TGTGCCAGCAGCCGCTCGGGTAATCAGCCCCAGCATTTT.

This clonotype came up many times. The genes are TRBV6-2 or TRBV6-3 and TRBJ2-1, with D possibly being TRBD1 or TRBD2 (5 bases each). Germline values: CDR1 MNHEY, CDR2 SVGEGT. The CDR3 extends over 14 amino acids. V lost 5 bases to trimming and J lost 8 bases, with 16 bases between them. The CDR3 DNA is TGTGCCAGCAGTACTGGGGGAGCGGTGGATGAGCAGTTCTTC. It translates to CASSTGGAVDEQFF.

This clonotype was seen only a few times. The chain joins TRBV29-1 to TRBJ2-1; 8 bases fit TRBD2. CDR3 size: 15 residues. Germline CDR1 SQVTM, CDR2 ANQGSEA. The V and J ends lost 4 bases and 2 bases, in that order; junction bases with no gene match: 7. As DNA, the CDR3 is TGCAGCGTTGTCGCGAGCGGGAGCACCTACAATGAGCAGTTCTTC. It codes for CSVVASGSTYNEQFF.

As to this clonotype: Just one base apart from a much larger clone, this may be a read error. The chain uses TRBV6-6 and TRBJ2-2; 9 bases map to TRBD2. The CDR3 is 16 amino acids. CDR1 MNHNY and CDR2 SVGAGI come from the germline V gene (reference sequence). Written as DNA, the CDR3 is TGTGCCAGCAGTTATTTCCTAGCGGGGAACAGCGGGGAGCTGTTTTTT. Residues: CASSYFLAGNSGELFF.

This clonotype was recorded many times. V gene TRBV24-1 combines with J gene TRBJ2-1, with 8 positions matching TRBD2. This CDR3 has 13 amino acids. The germline V gene has CDR1 KGHDR and CDR2 SFDVKD. The junction had 4 bases not matched to a gene; V was cut back by 5 bases and J by 8 bases. CDR3 in DNA: TGTGCCACCAGTGGAGCGGGAGTGCATGAGCAGTTCTTC. Translation gives CATSGAGVHEQFF.